This paragraph covers one T cell receptor beta chain sequence. For TCRbeta, the library was prepared with unique molecular identifiers. Each CDR3 protein is one row after TCRdb ran MiXCR on the PCR reads. The table includes about 500,000 distinct CDR3 sequences, about 33% detected once. This sample is part of a study of T-cell reconstitution after alpha-beta-depleted transplantation in children. Per germline, CDR1 LNHDA and CDR2 SQIVND (reference sequence). The CDR3 is 15 amino acids. The germline V and J ends were trimmed by 5 bases and 0 bases, with 11 bases remaining between them. The source was PBMCs from the stem cell graft donor, collected from the stem cell graft. The TCR sequence derives from a human donor who donated a stem cell graft to a child with aplastic anemia. The V and J genes are TRBV19 and TRBJ2-1, with D hard to call. The CDR3 coding sequence is TGTGCCAGTAGTTTCGACCCTTACTCCTACAATGAGCAGTTCTTC. It is translated as CASSFDPYSYNEQFF.